This T cell receptor (beta chain) appears in the sequencing data of a study of T cell responses to AZD1222 COVID-19 vaccine. About the research overall: Second doses that came at about 4 or about 12 weeks were put together. Study findings and constraints: Clonal diversity may have been underestimated in mostly white British donors.

This CDR3 contains 14 residues. Germline loops: CDR1 KGHSH, CDR2 LQKENI. V was pared by 3 bases and J by 2 bases, with 9 bases between. The table came from immunoSEQ multiplex PCR; TCRdb's copy has only in-frame clones and leaves some out. The sample has 100,000 to 150,000 clones, around 86% seen once. As for this clone: Its target is not known.

The TCR originated in an adult in good health. This specimen consisted of peripheral blood, obtained on day 0 of AZD1222 vaccination. The chain joins TRBV18 to TRBJ2-3; D remains unclear. CDR3 residues: CASSPSTNTDTQYF. The CDR3 DNA reads as TGTGCCAGCTCACCGTCAACTAACACAGATACGCAGTATTTT.